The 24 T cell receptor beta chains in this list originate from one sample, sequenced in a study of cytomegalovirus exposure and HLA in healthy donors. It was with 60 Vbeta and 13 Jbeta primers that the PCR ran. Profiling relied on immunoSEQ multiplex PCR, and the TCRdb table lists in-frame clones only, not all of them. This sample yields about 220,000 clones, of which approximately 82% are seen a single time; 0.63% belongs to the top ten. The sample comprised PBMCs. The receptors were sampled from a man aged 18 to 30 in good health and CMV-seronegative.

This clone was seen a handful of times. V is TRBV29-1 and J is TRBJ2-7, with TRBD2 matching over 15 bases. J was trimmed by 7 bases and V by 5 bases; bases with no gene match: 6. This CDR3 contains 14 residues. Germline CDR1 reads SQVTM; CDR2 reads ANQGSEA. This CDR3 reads CSVLPGLAGGEQYF. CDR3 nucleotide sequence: TGCAGCGTTCTACCGGGACTAGCGGGAGGAGAGCAGTACTTC.

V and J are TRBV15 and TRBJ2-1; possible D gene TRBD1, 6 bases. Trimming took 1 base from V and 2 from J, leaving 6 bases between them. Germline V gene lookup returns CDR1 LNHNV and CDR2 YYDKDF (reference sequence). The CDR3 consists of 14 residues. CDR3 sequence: CATSRGDTYNEQFF. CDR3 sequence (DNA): TGTGCCACCAGCAGAGGGGACACCTACAATGAGCAGTTCTTC.

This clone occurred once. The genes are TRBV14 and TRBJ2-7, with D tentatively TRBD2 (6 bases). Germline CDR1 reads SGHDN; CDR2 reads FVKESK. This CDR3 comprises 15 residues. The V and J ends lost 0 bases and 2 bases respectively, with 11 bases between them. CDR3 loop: CASSQEYGGTYEQYF. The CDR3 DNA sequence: TGTGCCAGCAGCCAAGAATATGGGGGGACCTACGAGCAGTACTTC.

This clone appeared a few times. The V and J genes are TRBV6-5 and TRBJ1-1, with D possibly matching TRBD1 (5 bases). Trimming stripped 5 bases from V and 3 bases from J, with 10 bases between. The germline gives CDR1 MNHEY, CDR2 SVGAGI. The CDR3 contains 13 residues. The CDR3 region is CASSPRVYTEAFF. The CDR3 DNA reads TGTGCCAGCAGTCCCAGGGTCTACACTGAAGCTTTCTTT.

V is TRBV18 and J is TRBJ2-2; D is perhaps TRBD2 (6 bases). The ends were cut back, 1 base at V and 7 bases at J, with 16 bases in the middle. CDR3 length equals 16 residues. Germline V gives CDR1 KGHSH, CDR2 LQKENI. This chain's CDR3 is CASSPRGGVGVGELFF. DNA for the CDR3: TGTGCCAGCTCACCACGGGGCGGGGTCGGGGTCGGGGAGCTGTTTTTT.

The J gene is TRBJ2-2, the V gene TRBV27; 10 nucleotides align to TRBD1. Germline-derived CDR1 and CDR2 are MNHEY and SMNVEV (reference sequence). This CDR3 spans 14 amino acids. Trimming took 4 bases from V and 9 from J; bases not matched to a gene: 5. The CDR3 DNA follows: TGTGCCAGCAGTTACGACAGGGGGCGCCGGGAGCTGTTTTTT. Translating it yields CASSYDRGRRELFF.

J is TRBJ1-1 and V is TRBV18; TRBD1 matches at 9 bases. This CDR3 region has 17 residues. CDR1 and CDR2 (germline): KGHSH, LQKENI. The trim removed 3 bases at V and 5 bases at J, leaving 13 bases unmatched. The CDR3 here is CASSPDRGDGLGTEAFF. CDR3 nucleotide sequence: TGTGCCAGCTCACCTGACAGGGGGGACGGGTTGGGGACTGAAGCTTTCTTT.

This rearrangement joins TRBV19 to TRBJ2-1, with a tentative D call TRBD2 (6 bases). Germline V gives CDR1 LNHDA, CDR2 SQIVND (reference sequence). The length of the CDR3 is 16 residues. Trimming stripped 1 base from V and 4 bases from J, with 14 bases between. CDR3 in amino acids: CASSIGLATPYNEQFF. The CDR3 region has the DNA TGTGCCAGTAGTATAGGGCTAGCGACCCCATACAATGAGCAGTTCTTC.

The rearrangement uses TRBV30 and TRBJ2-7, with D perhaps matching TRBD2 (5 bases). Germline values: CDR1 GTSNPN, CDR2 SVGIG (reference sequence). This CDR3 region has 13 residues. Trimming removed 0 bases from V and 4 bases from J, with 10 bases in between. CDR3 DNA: TGTGCCTGGAGTGTCGGGGTGGCGTACGAGCAGTACTTC. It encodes CAWSVGVAYEQYF.

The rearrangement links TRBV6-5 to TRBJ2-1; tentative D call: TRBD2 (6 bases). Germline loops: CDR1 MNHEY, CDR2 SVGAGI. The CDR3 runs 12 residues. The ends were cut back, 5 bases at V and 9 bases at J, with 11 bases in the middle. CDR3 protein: CASSRLGPEQFF. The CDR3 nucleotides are TGTGCCAGCAGTCGACTAGGCCCTGAGCAGTTCTTC.

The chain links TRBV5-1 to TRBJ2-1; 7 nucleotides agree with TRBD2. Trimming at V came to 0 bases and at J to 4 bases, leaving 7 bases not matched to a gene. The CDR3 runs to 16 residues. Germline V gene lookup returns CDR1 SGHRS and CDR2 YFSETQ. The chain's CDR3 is CASSLEPGLFYNEQFF. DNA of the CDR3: TGCGCCAGCAGCTTGGAACCGGGACTATTTTACAATGAGCAGTTCTTC.

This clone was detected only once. The chain's CDR3 is CASSPGQVQETQYF. CDR3 DNA: TGTGCCAGCAGCCCGGGACAGGTTCAAGAGACCCAGTACTTC. The chain joins TRBV5-8 to TRBJ2-5; 8 bases align to TRBD1. There are 14 residues in the CDR3. Per germline, CDR1 SGHTS and CDR2 YDEGEE. V dropped 4 bases and J dropped 2; count of bases not matched to a gene: 4.

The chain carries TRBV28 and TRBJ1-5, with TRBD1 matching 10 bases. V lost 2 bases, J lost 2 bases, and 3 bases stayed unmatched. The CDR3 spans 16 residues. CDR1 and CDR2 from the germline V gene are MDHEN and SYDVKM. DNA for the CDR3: TGTGCCAGCAGTTTACGAGGGACAGGGGGCAATCAGCCCCAGCATTTT. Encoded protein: CASSLRGTGGNQPQHF.

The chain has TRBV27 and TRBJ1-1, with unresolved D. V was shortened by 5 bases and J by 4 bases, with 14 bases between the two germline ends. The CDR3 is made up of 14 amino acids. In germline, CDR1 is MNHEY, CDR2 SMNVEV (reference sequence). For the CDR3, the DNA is TGTGCCAGCAGTCCGTATACAGAACCCACTGAAGCTTTCTTT. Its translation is CASSPYTEPTEAFF.

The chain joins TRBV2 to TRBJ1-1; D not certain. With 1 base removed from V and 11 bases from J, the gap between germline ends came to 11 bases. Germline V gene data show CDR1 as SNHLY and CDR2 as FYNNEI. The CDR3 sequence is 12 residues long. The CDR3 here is CASSEGDTWAFF. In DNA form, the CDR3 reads TGTGCCAGCAGTGAAGGTGACACCTGGGCTTTCTTT.

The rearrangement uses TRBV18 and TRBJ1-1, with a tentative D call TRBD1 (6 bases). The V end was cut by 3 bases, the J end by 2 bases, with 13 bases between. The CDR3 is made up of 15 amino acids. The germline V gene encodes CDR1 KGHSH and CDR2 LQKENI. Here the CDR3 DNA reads TGTGCCAGCTCACCGTCCACACAGGGCAACACTGAAGCTTTCTTT. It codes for CASSPSTQGNTEAFF.

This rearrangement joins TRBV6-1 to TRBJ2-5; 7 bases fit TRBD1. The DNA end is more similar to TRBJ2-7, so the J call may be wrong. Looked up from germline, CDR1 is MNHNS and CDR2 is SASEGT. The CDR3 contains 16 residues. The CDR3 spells CASSDFPGGIPYEQYF. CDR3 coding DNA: TGTGCCAGCAGTGACTTCCCAGGGGGAATTCCCTACGAGCAGTACTTC.

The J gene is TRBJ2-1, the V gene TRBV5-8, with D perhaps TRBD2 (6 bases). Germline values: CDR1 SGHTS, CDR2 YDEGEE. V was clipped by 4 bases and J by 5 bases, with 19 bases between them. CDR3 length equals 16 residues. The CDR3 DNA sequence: TGTGCCAGCAGCCCTCTTAGGTGGAGGGACGACAATGAGCAGTTCTTC. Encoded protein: CASSPLRWRDDNEQFF.

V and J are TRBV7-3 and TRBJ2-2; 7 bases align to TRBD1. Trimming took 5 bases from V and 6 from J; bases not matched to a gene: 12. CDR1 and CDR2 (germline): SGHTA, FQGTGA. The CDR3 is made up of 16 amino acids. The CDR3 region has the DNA TGTGCCAGCAGCACTTCAGGGGGAAGATACGCCGGGGAGCTGTTTTTT. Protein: CASSTSGGRYAGELFF. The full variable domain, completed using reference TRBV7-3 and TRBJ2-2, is GAGVSQTPSNKVTEKGKYVELRCDPISGHTALYWYRQSLGQGPEFLIYFQGTGAADDSGLPNDRFFAVRPEGSVSTLKIQRTERGDSAVYLCASSTSGGRYAGELFFGEGSRLTVL.

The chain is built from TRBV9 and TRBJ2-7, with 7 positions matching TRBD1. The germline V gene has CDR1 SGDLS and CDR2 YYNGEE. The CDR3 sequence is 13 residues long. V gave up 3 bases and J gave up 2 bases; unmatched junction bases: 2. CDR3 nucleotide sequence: TGTGCCAGCAGCGCGGGACAGCCCTACGAGCAGTACTTC. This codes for CASSAGQPYEQYF. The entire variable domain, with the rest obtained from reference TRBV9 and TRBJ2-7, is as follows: DSGVTQTPKHLITATGQRVTLRCSPRSGDLSVYWYQQSLDQGLQFLIQYYNGEERAKGNILERFSAQQFPDLHSELNLSSLELGDSALYFCASSAGQPYEQYFGPGTRLTVT.

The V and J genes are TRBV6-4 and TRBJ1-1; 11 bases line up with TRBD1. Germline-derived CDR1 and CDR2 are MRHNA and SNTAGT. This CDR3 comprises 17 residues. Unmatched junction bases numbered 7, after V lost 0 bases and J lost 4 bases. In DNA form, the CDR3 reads TGTGCCAGCAGTGACTCGGGGGACAGGGGGTCGACCACTGAAGCTTTCTTT. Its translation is CASSDSGDRGSTTEAFF.

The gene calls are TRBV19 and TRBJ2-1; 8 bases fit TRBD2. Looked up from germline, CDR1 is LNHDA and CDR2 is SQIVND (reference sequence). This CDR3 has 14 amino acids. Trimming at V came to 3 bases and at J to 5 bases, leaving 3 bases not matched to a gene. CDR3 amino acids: CASSIMGLDNEQFF. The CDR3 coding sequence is TGTGCCAGTAGTATCATGGGACTAGACAATGAGCAGTTCTTC.

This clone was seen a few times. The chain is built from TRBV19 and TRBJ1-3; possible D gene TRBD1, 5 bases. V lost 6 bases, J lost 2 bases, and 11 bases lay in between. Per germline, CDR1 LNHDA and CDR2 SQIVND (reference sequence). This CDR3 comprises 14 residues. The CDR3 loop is CASSSGAAGNTIYF. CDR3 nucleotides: TGTGCCAGTAGCAGCGGGGCGGCTGGAAACACCATATATTTT.

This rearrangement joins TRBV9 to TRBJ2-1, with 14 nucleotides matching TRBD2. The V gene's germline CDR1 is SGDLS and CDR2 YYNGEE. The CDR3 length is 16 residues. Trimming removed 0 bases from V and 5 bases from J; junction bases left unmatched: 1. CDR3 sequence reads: CASSVGLAGGHNEQFF. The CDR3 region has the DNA TGTGCCAGCAGCGTAGGACTAGCGGGAGGGCACAATGAGCAGTTCTTC.